The rows below give T cell receptor beta chains drawn from one sample of a study of shared clonotypes between healthy human individuals. The repertoire was sequenced with immunoSEQ multiplex PCR; TCRdb's copy has only in-frame clones and lacks some. This repertoire shows approximately 1.4 million clones, around 98% found once; its top ten account for about 0.42%. The sample consisted of naive CD4+ T cells sorted from blood. All receptors come from a young man in good health. Both conserved end residues are trimmed from each CDR3. A D gene is named only where the DNA matches it firmly.

J gene | V gene | D gene | CDR3 protein
TRBJ2-5 | TRBV29-1 | TRBD1 | SVDRTGGSETQY
TRBJ1-3 | TRBV25-1 | . | ASSELGGGLNTIY
TRBJ2-3 | TRBV10-3 | TRBD2 | ASGTSGLDTQY
TRBJ2-7 | TRBV5-1 | . | ASSLEFHEQY
TRBJ2-3 | TRBV19 | TRBD2 | ASSISGVTDTQY
TRBJ2-2 | TRBV18 | TRBD1 | ASSPTPGTVKTGELF
TRBJ2-1 | TRBV20-1 | . | SVGSGEQF
TRBJ1-5 | TRBV7-2 | . | ASATGYNQPQH
TRBJ2-1 | TRBV7-2 | . | ASSLALSSYNEQF
TRBJ1-2 | TRBV9 | . | ASSVGANYGYT
TRBJ2-5 | TRBV10-3 | TRBD2 | ATLAGVGETQY
TRBJ1-5 | TRBV10-3 | . | AISGQPLDSNQPQH
TRBJ1-2 | TRBV5-8 | . | ASSLRVAGGYT
TRBJ1-1 | TRBV5-4 | TRBD1 | ASSSIGTGRAF